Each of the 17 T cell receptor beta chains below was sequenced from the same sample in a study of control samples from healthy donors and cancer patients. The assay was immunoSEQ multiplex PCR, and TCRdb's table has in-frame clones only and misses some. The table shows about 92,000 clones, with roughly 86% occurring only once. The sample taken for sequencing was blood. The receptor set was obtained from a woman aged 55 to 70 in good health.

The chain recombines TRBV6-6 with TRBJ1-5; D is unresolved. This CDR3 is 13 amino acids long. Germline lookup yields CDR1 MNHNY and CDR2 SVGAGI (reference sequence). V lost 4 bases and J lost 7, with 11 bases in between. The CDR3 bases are TGTGCCAGCAGTTCATCCCCGAGCCAGCCCCAGCATTTT. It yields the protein CASSSSPSQPQHF.

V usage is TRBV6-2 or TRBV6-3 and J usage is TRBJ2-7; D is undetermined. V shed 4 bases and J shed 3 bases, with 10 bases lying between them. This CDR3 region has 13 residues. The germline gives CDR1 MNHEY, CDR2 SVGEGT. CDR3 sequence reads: CASSFDPRYEQYF. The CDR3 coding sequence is TGTGCCAGCAGTTTTGACCCACGCTACGAGCAGTACTTC.

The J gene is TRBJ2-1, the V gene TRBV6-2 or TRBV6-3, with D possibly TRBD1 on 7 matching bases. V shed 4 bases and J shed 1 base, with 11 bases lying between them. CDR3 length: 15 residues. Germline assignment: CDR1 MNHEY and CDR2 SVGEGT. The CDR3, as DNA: TGTGCCAGCAGTTGGGCAGGGGGGTCCTACAATGAGCAGTTCTTC. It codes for CASSWAGGSYNEQFF.

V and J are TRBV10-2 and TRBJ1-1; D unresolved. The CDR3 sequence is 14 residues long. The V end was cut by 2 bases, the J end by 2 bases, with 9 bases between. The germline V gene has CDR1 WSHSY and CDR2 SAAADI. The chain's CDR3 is CASSEARGNTEAFF. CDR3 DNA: TGCGCCAGCAGTGAGGCCAGAGGAAACACTGAAGCTTTCTTT.

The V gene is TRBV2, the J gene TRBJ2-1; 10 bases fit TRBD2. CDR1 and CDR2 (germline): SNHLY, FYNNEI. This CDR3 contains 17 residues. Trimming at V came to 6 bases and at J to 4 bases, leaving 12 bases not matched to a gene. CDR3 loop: CASSRKIAGGLYNEQFF. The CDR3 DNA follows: TGTGCCAGCAGCCGAAAAATAGCGGGAGGCCTTTACAATGAGCAGTTCTTC.

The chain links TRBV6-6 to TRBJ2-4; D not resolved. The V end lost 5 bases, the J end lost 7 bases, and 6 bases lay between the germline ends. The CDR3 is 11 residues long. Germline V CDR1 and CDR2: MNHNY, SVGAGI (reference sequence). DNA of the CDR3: TGTGCCAGCAGTGGGTCGAACATTCAGTACTTC. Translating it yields CASSGSNIQYF.

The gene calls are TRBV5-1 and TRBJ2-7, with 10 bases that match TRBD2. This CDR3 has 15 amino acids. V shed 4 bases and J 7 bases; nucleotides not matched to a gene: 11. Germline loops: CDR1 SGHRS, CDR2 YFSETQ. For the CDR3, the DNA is TGCGCCAGCAGCCCCGGGACTAGCGCGTCGTGGGAGCAGTACTTC. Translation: CASSPGTSASWEQYF.

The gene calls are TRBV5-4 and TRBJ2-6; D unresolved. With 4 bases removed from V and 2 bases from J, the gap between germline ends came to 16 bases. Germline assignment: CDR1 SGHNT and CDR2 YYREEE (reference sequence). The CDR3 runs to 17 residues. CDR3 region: CASSLSGPTPGANVLTF. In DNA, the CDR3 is TGTGCCAGCAGCCTCTCCGGGCCCACTCCTGGGGCCAACGTCCTGACTTTC.

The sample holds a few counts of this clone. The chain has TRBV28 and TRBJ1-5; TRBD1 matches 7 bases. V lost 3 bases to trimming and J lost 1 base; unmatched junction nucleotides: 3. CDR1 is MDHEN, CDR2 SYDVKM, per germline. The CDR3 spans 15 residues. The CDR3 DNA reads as TGTGCCAGCAGTTTCGAGGGGGCAAGCAATCAGCCCCAGCATTTT. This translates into CASSFEGASNQPQHF.

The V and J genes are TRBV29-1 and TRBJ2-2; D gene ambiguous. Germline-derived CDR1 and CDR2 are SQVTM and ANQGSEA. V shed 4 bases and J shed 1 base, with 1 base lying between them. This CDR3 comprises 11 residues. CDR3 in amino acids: CSVGNTGELFF. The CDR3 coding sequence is TGCAGCGTTGGGAACACCGGGGAGCTGTTTTTT.

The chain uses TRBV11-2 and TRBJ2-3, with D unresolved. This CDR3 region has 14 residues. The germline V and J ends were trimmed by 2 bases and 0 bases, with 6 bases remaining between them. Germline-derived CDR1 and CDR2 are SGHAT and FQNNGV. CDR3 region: CASSLPLSTDTQYF. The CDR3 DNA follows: TGTGCCAGCAGCTTACCGCTTAGCACAGATACGCAGTATTTT.

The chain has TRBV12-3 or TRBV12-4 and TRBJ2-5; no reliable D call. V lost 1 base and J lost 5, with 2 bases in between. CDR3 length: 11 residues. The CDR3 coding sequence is TGTGCCAGCAGTTTAGTGGAGACCCAGTACTTC. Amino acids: CASSLVETQYF.

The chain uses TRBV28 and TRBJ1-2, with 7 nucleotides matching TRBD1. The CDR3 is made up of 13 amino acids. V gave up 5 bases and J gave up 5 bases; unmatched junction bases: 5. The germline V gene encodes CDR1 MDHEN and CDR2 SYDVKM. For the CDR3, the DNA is TGTGCCAGCAGTAACAGGGGTGGGTATGGCTACACCTTC. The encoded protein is CASSNRGGYGYTF.

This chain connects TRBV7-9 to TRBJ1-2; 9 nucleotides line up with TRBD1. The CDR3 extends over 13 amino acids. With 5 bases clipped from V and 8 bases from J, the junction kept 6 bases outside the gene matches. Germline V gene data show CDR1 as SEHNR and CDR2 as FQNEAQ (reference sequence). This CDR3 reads CASSTGQGLGYTF. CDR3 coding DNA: TGTGCCAGCAGCACAGGACAGGGGTTGGGCTACACCTTC.

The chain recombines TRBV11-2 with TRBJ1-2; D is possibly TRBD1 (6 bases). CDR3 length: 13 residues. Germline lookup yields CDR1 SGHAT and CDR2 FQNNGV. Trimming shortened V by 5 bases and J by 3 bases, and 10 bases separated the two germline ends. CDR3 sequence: CASSQTGDYGYTF. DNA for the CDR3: TGTGCCAGCAGCCAGACAGGAGACTATGGCTACACCTTC.

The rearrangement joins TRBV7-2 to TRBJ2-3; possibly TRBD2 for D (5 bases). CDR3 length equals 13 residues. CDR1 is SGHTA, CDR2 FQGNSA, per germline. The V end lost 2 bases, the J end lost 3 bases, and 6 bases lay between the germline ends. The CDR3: CASSLIATDTQYF. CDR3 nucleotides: TGTGCCAGCAGCTTAATAGCGACAGATACGCAGTATTTT. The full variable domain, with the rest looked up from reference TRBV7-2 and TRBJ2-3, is GAGVSQSPSNKVTEKGKDVELRCDPISGHTALYWYRQSLGQGLEFLIYFQGNSAPDKSGLPSDRFSAERTGGSVSTLTIQRTQQEDSAVYLCASSLIATDTQYFGPGTRLTVL.

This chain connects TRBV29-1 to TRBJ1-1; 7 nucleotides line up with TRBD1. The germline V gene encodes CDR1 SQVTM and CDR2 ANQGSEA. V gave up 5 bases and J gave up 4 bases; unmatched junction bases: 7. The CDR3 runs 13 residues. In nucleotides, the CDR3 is TGCAGCGTTACTACAGGGGTCGTCACTGAAGCTTTCTTT. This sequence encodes CSVTTGVVTEAFF.